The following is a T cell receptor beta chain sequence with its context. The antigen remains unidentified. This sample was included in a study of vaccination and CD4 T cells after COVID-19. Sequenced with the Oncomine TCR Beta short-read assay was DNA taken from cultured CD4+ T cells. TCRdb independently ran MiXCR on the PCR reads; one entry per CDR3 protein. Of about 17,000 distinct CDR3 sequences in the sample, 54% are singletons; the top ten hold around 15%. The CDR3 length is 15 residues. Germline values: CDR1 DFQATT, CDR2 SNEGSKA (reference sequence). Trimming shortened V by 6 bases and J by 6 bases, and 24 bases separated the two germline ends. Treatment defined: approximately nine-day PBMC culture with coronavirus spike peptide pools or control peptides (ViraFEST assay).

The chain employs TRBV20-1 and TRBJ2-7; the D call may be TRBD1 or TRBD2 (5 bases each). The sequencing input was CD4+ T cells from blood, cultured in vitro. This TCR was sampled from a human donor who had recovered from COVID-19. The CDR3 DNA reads TGCAGTGCAAATCCGGGACCAAGCACTTGGACCGAGCAGTACTTC. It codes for CSANPGPSTWTEQYF.